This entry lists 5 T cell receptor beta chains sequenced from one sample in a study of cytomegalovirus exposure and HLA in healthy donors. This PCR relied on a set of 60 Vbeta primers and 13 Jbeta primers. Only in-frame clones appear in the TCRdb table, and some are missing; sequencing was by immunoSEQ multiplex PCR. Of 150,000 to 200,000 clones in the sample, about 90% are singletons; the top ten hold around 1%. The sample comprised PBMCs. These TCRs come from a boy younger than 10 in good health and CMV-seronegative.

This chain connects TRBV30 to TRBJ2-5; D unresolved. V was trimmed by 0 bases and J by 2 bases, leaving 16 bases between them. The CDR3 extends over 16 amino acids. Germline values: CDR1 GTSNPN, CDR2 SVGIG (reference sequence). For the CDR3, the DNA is TGTGCCTGGAGTGTACTCCCCCGGTCCCGGCAAGAGACCCAGTACTTC. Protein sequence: CAWSVLPRSRQETQYF.

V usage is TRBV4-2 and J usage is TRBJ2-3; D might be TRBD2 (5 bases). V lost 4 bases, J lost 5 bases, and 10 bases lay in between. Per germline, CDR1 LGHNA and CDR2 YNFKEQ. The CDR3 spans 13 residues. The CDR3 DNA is TGTGCCAGCAGCCCCCCCCGGGGAGATACGCAGTATTTT. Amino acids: CASSPPRGDTQYF.

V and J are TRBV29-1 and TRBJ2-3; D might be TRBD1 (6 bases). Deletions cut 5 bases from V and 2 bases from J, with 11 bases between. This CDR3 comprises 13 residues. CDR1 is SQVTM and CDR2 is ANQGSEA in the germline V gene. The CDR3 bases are TGCAGCGTTACCCGGGACACCACAGATACGCAGTATTTT. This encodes CSVTRDTTDTQYF.

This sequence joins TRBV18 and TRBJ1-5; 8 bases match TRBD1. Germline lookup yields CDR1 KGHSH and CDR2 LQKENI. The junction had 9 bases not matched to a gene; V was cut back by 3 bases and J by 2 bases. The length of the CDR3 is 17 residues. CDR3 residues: CASSPNQGAWGNQPQHF. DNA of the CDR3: TGTGCCAGCTCACCGAATCAGGGGGCTTGGGGCAATCAGCCCCAGCATTTT.

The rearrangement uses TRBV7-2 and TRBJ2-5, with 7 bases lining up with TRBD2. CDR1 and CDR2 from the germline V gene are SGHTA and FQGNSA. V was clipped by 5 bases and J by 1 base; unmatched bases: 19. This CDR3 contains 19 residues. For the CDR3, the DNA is TGTGCCAGCAGCCTTTTTGCCCCCTCCTCTAGCGGACCCCAAGAGACCCAGTACTTC. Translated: CASSLFAPSSSGPQETQYF.